This entry is about one T cell receptor (beta chain). This sample is part of a study of blood T cell repertoires in COVID-19. Profiled with immunoSEQ multiplex PCR; TCRdb holds only in-frame clones, not every one. The sample includes about 200,000 clones, more than 70% of them seen just once. Followed longitudinally, the Seattle patients had been enrolled during active infection. The sequence was collected from a person aged 70 to 79 with COVID-19, enrolled during active disease. The specimen sequenced was peripheral blood.

The DNA of the CDR3 is TGTGCCACCAGGAAGCGGGACGGACTACAAGAGACCCAGTACTTC. Its protein product is CATRKRDGLQETQYF. This chain uses TRBV15 with TRBJ2-5, with 7 bases lining up with TRBD2. V shed 6 bases and J 2 bases; nucleotides not matched to a gene: 9. Germline CDR1 is LNHNV and CDR2 is YYDKDF (reference sequence). The CDR3 sequence is 15 residues long.